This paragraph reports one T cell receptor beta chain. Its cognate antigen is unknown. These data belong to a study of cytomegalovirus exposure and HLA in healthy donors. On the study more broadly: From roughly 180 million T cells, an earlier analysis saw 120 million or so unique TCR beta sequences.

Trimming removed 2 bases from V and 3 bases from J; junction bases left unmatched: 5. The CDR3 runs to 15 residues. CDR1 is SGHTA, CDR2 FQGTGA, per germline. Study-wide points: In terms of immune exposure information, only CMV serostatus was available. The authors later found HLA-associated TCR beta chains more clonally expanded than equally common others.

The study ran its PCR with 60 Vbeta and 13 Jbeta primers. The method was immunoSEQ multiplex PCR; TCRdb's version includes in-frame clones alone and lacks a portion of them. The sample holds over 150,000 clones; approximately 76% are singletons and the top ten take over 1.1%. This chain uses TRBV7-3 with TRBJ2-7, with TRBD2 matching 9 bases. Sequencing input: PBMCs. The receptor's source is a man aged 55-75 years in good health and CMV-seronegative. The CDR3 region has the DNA TGTGCCAGCAGCTTATCTGTAGCGGGGGACTACGAGCAGTACTTC. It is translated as CASSLSVAGDYEQYF.